What follows are 7 T cell receptor beta chains derived from one specimen sequenced in a study of molecular identifiers for immune sequencing clone quantification. TCRdb analysed the PCR reads with MiXCR anew, one entry per CDR3 protein. This sample has about 65,000 distinct CDR3 sequences, with approximately 17% found just once. The sample comprised naive CD8+ T cells from blood, with Jurkat cell RNA spiked in. Regarding subset: FACS-sorted CD8+CD4-CCR7+CD45RA+ naive T cells. The receptors stem from a human donor in good health. Some libraries in this study had Jurkat cell RNA spiked in.

This clonotype occurred a few times. The chain recombines TRBV25-1 with TRBJ2-1, with 8 positions matching TRBD2. This CDR3 region has 15 residues. Germline loops: CDR1 MGHDK, CDR2 SYGVNS. After removal of 3 bases from V and 8 bases from J, the junction contained 9 bases not matched to a gene. The CDR3 protein is CASSEPSGFFDEQFF. CDR3 sequence (DNA): TGTGCCAGCAGTGAGCCTAGCGGGTTCTTCGATGAGCAGTTCTTC.

The CDR3 nucleotides read TGTGCCAGCAGATCCTTCGCGGCGGGTACTCCCTACGAGCAGTACTTC. It yields the protein CASRSFAAGTPYEQYF. V usage is TRBV27 and J usage is TRBJ2-7; tentatively, D is TRBD2 (5 bases). The CDR3 contains 16 residues. Germline loops: CDR1 MNHEY, CDR2 SMNVEV (reference sequence). V was cut by 6 bases and J by 2 bases, with 20 bases left in between.

This clonotype has only a few counts. The chain joins TRBV5-3 to TRBJ2-2; D is unresolved. TRBV5-3 is sorted into the ORF group, with uncertain function. The CDR3 is 16 amino acids. The V and J ends lost 9 bases and 4 bases respectively, with 22 bases between them. CDR3 loop: CANSLYWLDGTGELFF. The CDR3 DNA follows: TGTGCCAACAGCTTGTACTGGTTGGATGGCACCGGGGAGCTGTTTTTT.

This clonotype was counted many times. The rearrangement links TRBV6-5 to TRBJ2-1, with 10 bases identical to TRBD2. Trimming at V came to 9 bases and at J to 6 bases, leaving 5 bases not matched to a gene. This CDR3 comprises 13 residues. In germline, CDR1 is MNHEY, CDR2 SVGAGI. This CDR3 is CASLAGEGNEQFF. The CDR3, as DNA: TGTGCCAGTCTAGCGGGAGAGGGCAATGAGCAGTTCTTC.

This clonotype came up many times. The chain combines TRBV7-2 with TRBJ2-2, with 7 bases identical to TRBD2. Looked up from germline, CDR1 is SGHTA and CDR2 is FQGNSA. V lost 8 bases and J lost 3; bases outside the gene matches: 6. This CDR3 comprises 14 residues. CDR3 region: CASSWGGYTGELFF. CDR3 nucleotide sequence: TGTGCCAGCTCGTGGGGGGGGTACACCGGGGAGCTGTTTTTT.

This clonotype was recorded at least ten times. V usage is TRBV10-3 and J usage is TRBJ2-7; maybe TRBD2 (5 bases). The CDR3 length is 14 residues. With 4 bases removed from V and 4 bases from J, the gap between germline ends came to 14 bases. In germline, CDR1 is ENHRY, CDR2 SYGVKD. The CDR3 nucleotides are TGTGCCATCAGTGGCGGTCACGGCGGGTACGAGCAGTACTTC. Translation: CAISGGHGGYEQYF.

The rearrangement joins TRBV6-5 to TRBJ1-4; D unresolved. Germline V gives CDR1 MNHEY, CDR2 SVGAGI. V dropped 1 base and J dropped 0 bases, with 9 bases sitting between them. The CDR3 is made up of 16 amino acids. In nucleotides, the CDR3 is TGTGCCAGCAGTTACTGGGCTGGTGCAACTAATGAAAAACTGTTTTTT. It specifies CASSYWAGATNEKLFF.